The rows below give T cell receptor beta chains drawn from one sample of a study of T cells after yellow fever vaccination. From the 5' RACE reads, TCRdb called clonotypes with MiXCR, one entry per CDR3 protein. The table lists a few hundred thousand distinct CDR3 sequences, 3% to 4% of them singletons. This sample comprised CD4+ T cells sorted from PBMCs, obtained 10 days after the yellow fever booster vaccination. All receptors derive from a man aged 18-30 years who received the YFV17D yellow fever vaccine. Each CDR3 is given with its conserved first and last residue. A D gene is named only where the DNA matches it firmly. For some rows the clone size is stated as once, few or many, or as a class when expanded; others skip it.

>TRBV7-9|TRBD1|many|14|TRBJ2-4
CASSLGQGKNIQYF
TGTGCCAGCAGCTTAGGACAGGGAAAAAACATTCAGTACTTC
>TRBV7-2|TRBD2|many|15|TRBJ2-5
CASTNVRGGAETQYF
TGTGCCAGCACCAACGTGCGGGGGGGCGCTGAGACCCAGTACTTC
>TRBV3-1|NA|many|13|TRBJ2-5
CASSGGLVETQYF
TGTGCCAGCAGCGGGGGTCTGGTGGAGACCCAGTACTTC
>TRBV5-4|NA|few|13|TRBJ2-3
CASSFRGSNTQYF
TGTGCCAGCAGCTTCCGCGGGTCAAATACGCAGTATTTT
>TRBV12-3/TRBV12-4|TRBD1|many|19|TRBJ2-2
CASSTLSLTGGRYTGELFF
TGTGCCAGCAGTACCTTATCCCTGACAGGGGGACGGTACACCGGGGAGCTGTTTTTT
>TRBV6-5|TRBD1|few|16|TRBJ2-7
CASMRSLGQGNYEQYF
TGTGCCAGCATGCGATCGCTGGGACAGGGAAACTACGAGCAGTACTTC
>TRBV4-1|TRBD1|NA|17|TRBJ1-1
CASSQGMQGARGTEAFF
TGCGCCAGCAGCCAAGGGATGCAGGGGGCAAGGGGCACTGAAGCTTTCTTT
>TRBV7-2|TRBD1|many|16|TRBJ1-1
CASSSIGTVMNTEAFF
TGTGCCAGCAGCTCCATAGGGACAGTCATGAACACTGAAGCTTTCTTT
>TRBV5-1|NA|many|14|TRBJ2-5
CASSLAQEGETQYF
TGCGCCAGCAGCTTGGCACAGGAGGGAGAGACCCAGTACTTC
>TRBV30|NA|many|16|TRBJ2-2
CAWDLALGGNTGELFF
TGTGCCTGGGATCTTGCGCTAGGGGGGAACACCGGGGAGCTGTTTTTT
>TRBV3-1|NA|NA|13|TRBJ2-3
CASSHDRKDTQYF
TGTGCCAGCAGCCATGACAGGAAAGATACGCAGTATTTT
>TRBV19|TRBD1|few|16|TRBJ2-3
CASRSGTGEGTDTQYF
TGTGCCAGTAGGAGTGGGACAGGCGAGGGGACAGATACGCAGTATTTT
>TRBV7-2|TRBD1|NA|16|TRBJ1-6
CASSSSGGLYNSPLHF
TGTGCCAGCAGCTCTTCAGGGGGCTTGTATAATTCACCCCTCCACTTT
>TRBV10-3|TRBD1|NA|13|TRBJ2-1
CAIKGQGIGEQFF
TGTGCCATCAAGGGACAGGGAATTGGTGAGCAGTTCTTC
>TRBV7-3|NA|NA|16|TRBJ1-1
CASSLTPAAPSTEAFF
TGTGCCAGCAGCTTAACTCCCGCAGCACCGAGCACTGAAGCTTTCTTT
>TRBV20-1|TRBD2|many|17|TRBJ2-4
CSARVIAGGPTKNIQYF
TGCAGTGCTAGAGTAATAGCGGGGGGGCCTACCAAAAACATTCAGTACTTC
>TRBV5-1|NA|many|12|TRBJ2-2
CASSRGTGELFF
TGCGCCAGCAGTAGAGGGACCGGGGAGCTGTTTTTT
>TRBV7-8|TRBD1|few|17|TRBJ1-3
CASSLDGQGVSGNTIYF
TGTGCCAGCAGCTTAGACGGACAGGGGGTATCGGGAAACACCATATATTTT
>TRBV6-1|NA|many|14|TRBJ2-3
CASGEGPSTDTQYF
TGTGCCAGCGGAGAGGGGCCTAGCACAGATACGCAGTATTTT
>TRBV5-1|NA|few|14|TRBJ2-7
CASSKDRKFYEQYF
TGCGCCAGCAGCAAAGACAGGAAATTCTACGAGCAGTACTTC
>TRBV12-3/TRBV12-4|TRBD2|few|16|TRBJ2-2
CASSLETSASTGELFF
TGTGCCAGCAGTTTGGAGACTAGCGCTTCAACCGGGGAGCTGTTTTTT
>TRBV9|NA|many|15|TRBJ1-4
CASSVSGAVREKLFF
TGTGCCAGCAGCGTCTCCGGGGCGGTTCGGGAAAAACTGTTTTTT
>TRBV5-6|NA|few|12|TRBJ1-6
CASSRWSGALHF
TGTGCCAGCAGCCGATGGTCTGGGGCCCTCCACTTT
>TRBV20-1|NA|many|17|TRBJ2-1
CSARVSGARNFMGEQFF
TGCAGTGCTAGAGTATCGGGGGCGCGTAATTTTATGGGTGAGCAGTTCTTC